This T cell receptor beta chain was obtained from a study of shared clonotypes between healthy human individuals. On this clone itself: The antigen is not known.

CDR3 size: 14 residues. V was pared by 2 bases and J by 5 bases, with 13 bases between. Germline V CDR1 and CDR2: GTSNPN, SVGIG (reference sequence). Whole-study findings and limits: Read depth was anticipated to influence clonotype sharing among donors.

It was CD45RO-negative cells, positively selected for CCR7, that made up naive CD8 cells, with terminally differentiated effector memory CD45RA+ cells excluded. Libraries were prepared by immunoSEQ multiplex PCR; TCRdb keeps only in-frame clonotypes and omits some of them. The sample holds roughly 2.1 million clones, approximately 94% seen once. The sample comprised naive CD8+ T cells from PBMCs. The receptor's source is a man aged 18 to 35 in good health. Some clones in this sample may be carry-over from other donors' samples. This chain links TRBV30 with TRBJ2-1, with D perhaps matching TRBD2 (6 bases). CDR3 loop: CAWSWWEAHNEQFF. As DNA, the CDR3 is TGTGCCTGGAGTTGGTGGGAGGCCCACAATGAGCAGTTCTTC.